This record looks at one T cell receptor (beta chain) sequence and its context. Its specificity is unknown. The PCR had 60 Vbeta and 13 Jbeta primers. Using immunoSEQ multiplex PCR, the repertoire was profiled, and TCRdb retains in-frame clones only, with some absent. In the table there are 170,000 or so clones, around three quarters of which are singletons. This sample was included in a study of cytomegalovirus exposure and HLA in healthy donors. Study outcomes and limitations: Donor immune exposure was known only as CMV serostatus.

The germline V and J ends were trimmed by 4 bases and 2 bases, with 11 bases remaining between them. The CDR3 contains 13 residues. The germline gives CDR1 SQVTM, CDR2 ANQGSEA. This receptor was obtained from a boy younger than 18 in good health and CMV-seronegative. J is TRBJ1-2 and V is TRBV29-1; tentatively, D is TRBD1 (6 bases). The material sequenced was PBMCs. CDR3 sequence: CSVVAGENYGYTF. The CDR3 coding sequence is TGCAGCGTTGTAGCAGGGGAAAACTATGGCTACACCTTC.